These 32 T cell receptor beta chains came from one sample sequenced in a study of shared clonotypes between healthy human individuals. Here immunoSEQ multiplex PCR was the method, and the copy in TCRdb shows in-frame clones only, minus some. The sample holds 2,100,000 or so clones, approximately 96% seen once. The sample consisted of naive CD4+ T cells sorted from blood. The subset was: CD45RA+ positively selected. The receptors derive from a man between 18 and 29 years old in good health.

With respect to this clone: Other DNA variants within this sample encode the same CDR3. CDR3 bases: TGTGCCAGCAGCTTAACGGCGGGTTACAATGAGCAGTTCTTC. It is translated as CASSLTAGYNEQFF. The rearrangement uses TRBV7-9 and TRBJ2-1, with TRBD2 as a possible D gene (5 bases). CDR1 SEHNR and CDR2 FQNEAQ come from the germline V gene (reference sequence). V was clipped by 2 bases and J by 4 bases, with 9 bases between them. CDR3 length: 14 residues.

Details on this clone: The identical CDR3 is also encoded by other nucleotide sequences in the sample. J is TRBJ1-2 and V is TRBV28; D unclear. Germline loops: CDR1 MDHEN, CDR2 SYDVKM. The V gene lost 6 bases and the J gene lost 0 bases, with 5 bases spanning the gap. This CDR3 has 12 residues. Written as DNA, the CDR3 is TGTGCCAGCAGACCCTCTAACTATGGCTACACCTTC. Translated: CASRPSNYGYTF.

This sequence joins TRBV6-5 and TRBJ1-1, with 12 nucleotides matching TRBD1. J gave up 7 bases and V 7 bases, and 4 bases lay outside the gene matches. The CDR3 is made up of 13 amino acids. Germline V CDR1 and CDR2: MNHEY, SVGAGI. CDR3 amino acids: CASIGTGGFEAFF. Here the CDR3 DNA reads TGTGCCAGCATAGGGACAGGGGGCTTTGAAGCTTTCTTT.

In regard to this clone: Other nucleotide sequences from this sample produce the same CDR3. V usage is TRBV7-9 and J usage is TRBJ2-3; no definite D call. CDR3 size: 12 residues. Trimming took 2 bases from V and 6 from J, leaving 6 bases between them. The V gene's germline CDR1 is SEHNR and CDR2 FQNEAQ (reference sequence). The CDR3 bases are TGTGCCAGCAGCTTATCGACGGATACGCAGTATTTT. Translating it yields CASSLSTDTQYF. The whole variable domain, remainder taken from reference TRBV7-9 and TRBJ2-3, is DTGVSQNPRHKITKRGQNVTFRCDPISEHNRLYWYRQTLGQGPEFLTYFQNEAQLEKSRLLSDRFSAERPKGSFSTLEIQRTEQGDSAMYLCASSLSTDTQYFGPGTRLTVL.

This clone appeared a single time. The gene calls are TRBV7-2 and TRBJ1-3; 7 bases line up with TRBD1. The CDR3 runs to 16 residues. Germline CDR1 SGHTA, CDR2 FQGNSA. J gave up 2 bases and V 2 bases, and 6 bases lay outside the gene matches. CDR3 sequence reads: CASSLTGVYAGNTIYF. In DNA, the CDR3 is TGTGCCAGCAGCTTAACAGGGGTTTATGCTGGAAACACCATATATTTT.

The genes are TRBV6-6 and TRBJ2-7; TRBD2 agrees at 10 bases. Unmatched junction bases numbered 3, after V lost 5 bases and J lost 2 bases. The CDR3 runs 14 residues. Germline-derived CDR1 and CDR2 are MNHNY and SVGAGI (reference sequence). CDR3: CASSLLAGAYEQYF. For the CDR3, the DNA is TGTGCCAGCAGTCTGCTAGCGGGAGCCTACGAGCAGTACTTC.

The gene calls are TRBV10-3 and TRBJ2-7, with D tentatively TRBD1 (5 bases). Germline V gene lookup returns CDR1 ENHRY and CDR2 SYGVKD. The V gene lost 9 bases and the J gene lost 3 bases, with 12 bases spanning the gap. The CDR3 covers 12 residues. CDR3 sequence reads: CAMAAGNYEQYF. The CDR3 DNA follows: TGTGCCATGGCCGCAGGGAACTACGAGCAGTACTTC.

Comments on this clone: Other DNA sequences in the same sample also yield this CDR3. The chain employs TRBV5-6 and TRBJ1-1; D is undetermined. Trimming pared 2 bases from V and 0 bases from J, leaving 8 bases between. The germline V gene has CDR1 SGHDT and CDR2 YYEEEE. CDR3 length: 14 amino acids. CDR3 nucleotides: TGTGCCAGCAGCTTAGACGGCCTGAACACTGAAGCTTTCTTT. This translates into CASSLDGLNTEAFF.

The chain employs TRBV5-1 and TRBJ2-1; possibly TRBD2 for D (5 bases). Trimming took off 0 bases at V and 6 bases at J, with 16 bases between the two ends. The V gene's germline CDR1 is SGHRS and CDR2 YFSETQ. The CDR3 runs to 16 residues. This CDR3 reads CASSLAASSSLNEQFF. CDR3 coding DNA: TGCGCCAGCAGCTTGGCCGCTAGCTCGTCTCTCAATGAGCAGTTCTTC.

Note on this clone: Other nucleotide sequences from this sample produce the same CDR3. This rearrangement joins TRBV6-5 to TRBJ1-1; 8 bases align to TRBD1. This CDR3 region has 15 residues. CDR1 and CDR2 (germline): MNHEY, SVGAGI. The V gene end was trimmed by 3 bases and the J gene end by 1 base; junction bases not matched to a gene: 4. In DNA, the CDR3 is TGTGCCAGCAGTTATCGGGACAGGAAGAACACTGAAGCTTTCTTT. It encodes CASSYRDRKNTEAFF.

The genes are TRBV6-5 and TRBJ1-6; no clear D gene. The CDR3 runs to 14 residues. V was clipped by 6 bases and J by 4 bases, with 10 bases between them. Germline loops: CDR1 MNHEY, CDR2 SVGAGI. The CDR3, as DNA: TGTGCCAGCAGGCCGGGCCCTTATAATTCACCCCTCCACTTT. It encodes CASRPGPYNSPLHF.

Comment on this clone: The same CDR3 is also encoded by other DNA sequences in this sample. J is TRBJ2-7 and V is TRBV5-1; either TRBD1 or TRBD2 may fit D (6 bases each). The V end was cut by 0 bases, the J end by 4 bases, with 8 bases between. CDR3 length equals 13 residues. CDR1 and CDR2 (germline): SGHRS, YFSETQ. CDR3 DNA sequence: TGCGCCAGCAGCTTGGTAGGGGGGTACGAGCAGTACTTC. This encodes CASSLVGGYEQYF.

The genes are TRBV7-2 and TRBJ2-7; D is perhaps TRBD1 (5 bases). The CDR3 contains 15 residues. Looked up from germline, CDR1 is SGHTA and CDR2 is FQGNSA. The V end was cut by 5 bases, the J end by 3 bases, with 17 bases between. The CDR3 loop reads CASSPLTQANYEQYF. The CDR3 DNA reads as TGTGCCAGCAGCCCCCTAACACAGGCGAACTACGAGCAGTACTTC.

V is TRBV28 and J is TRBJ2-2, with D unresolved. Germline V gene sequence: CDR1 MDHEN, CDR2 SYDVKM. Deletions cut 7 bases from V and 3 bases from J, with 6 bases between. There are 12 residues in the CDR3. CDR3 sequence (DNA): TGTGCCAGCAAGTGGTACACCGGGGAGCTGTTTTTT. This sequence encodes CASKWYTGELFF.

For this clone: Different DNA sequences within this sample yield the same CDR3. The rearrangement uses TRBV6-5 and TRBJ1-2, with D maybe TRBD1 (6 bases). Per germline, CDR1 MNHEY and CDR2 SVGAGI. CDR3 size: 14 residues. The germline V and J ends were trimmed by 0 bases and 2 bases, with 7 bases remaining between them. The CDR3 here is CASSYSDSNYGYTF. As DNA, the CDR3 is TGTGCCAGCAGTTACTCGGACAGCAACTATGGCTACACCTTC.

In DNA form, the CDR3 reads TGTGCCAGCAGCGGGCCGGCCCGGTTTCTGGATACGCAGTATTTT. Protein: CASSGPARFLDTQYF. The chain links TRBV21-1 to TRBJ2-3; the table's D call, TRBD1, has no DNA check behind it. TRBV21-1 is annotated as a pseudogene. The CDR3 length is 15 residues.

This chain links TRBV5-5 with TRBJ2-7, with a possible D match to TRBD1 (5 bases). V gave up 4 bases and J gave up 3 bases, with 17 bases separating them. Germline-derived CDR1 and CDR2 are SGHKS and YYEKEE (reference sequence). CDR3 length equals 15 residues. The chain's CDR3 is CASSPAPDSYYEQYF. The DNA of the CDR3 is TGTGCCAGCAGCCCCGCCCCCGACAGTTACTACGAGCAGTACTTC. Together with reference TRBV5-5 and TRBJ2-7, the CDR3 gives the full variable domain: DAGVTQSPTHLIKTRGQQVTLRCSPISGHKSVSWYQQVLGQGPQFIFQYYEKEERGRGNFPDRFSARQFPNYSSELNVNALLLGDSALYLCASSPAPDSYYEQYFGPGTRLTVT.

J is TRBJ1-1 and V is TRBV4-3; D remains ambiguous. From germline, CDR1 is LGHNA and CDR2 YSLEER. The CDR3 runs 14 residues. Trimming stripped 0 bases from V and 4 bases from J, with 9 bases between. The CDR3 here is CASSQEVTGTEAFF. CDR3 DNA sequence: TGCGCCAGCAGCCAAGAAGTGACGGGCACTGAAGCTTTCTTT.

This chain connects TRBV19 to TRBJ1-6; D ambiguous. V gave up 4 bases and J gave up 9 bases, with 22 bases separating them. The CDR3 length is 17 residues. CDR1 is LNHDA, CDR2 SQIVND, per germline (reference sequence). The CDR3 here is CASSSLPGRGSSSPLHF. Here the CDR3 DNA reads TGTGCCAGTAGTAGCCTGCCGGGCCGGGGTTCTTCTTCACCCCTCCACTTT.

The chain uses TRBV19 and TRBJ1-1, with 12 bases aligning to TRBD1. V gave up 8 bases and J gave up 0 bases; unmatched junction bases: 7. The CDR3 runs 16 residues. The germline CDR1 and CDR2 sequences are LNHDA and SQIVND (reference sequence). This CDR3 is CASGRRDRGLNTEAFF. For the CDR3, the DNA is TGTGCCAGTGGGAGACGGGACAGGGGGCTGAACACTGAAGCTTTCTTT.

The chain uses TRBV4-3 and TRBJ1-2; 8 bases are shared with TRBD1. Germline trimming cut 0 bases from V and 4 bases from J; bases unmatched to any gene: 1. The V gene's germline CDR1 is LGHNA and CDR2 YSLEER. This CDR3 spans 14 amino acids. The CDR3 loop reads CASSQDTGGYGYTF. In DNA, the CDR3 is TGCGCCAGCAGCCAAGATACAGGGGGCTATGGCTACACCTTC.

The gene calls are TRBV19 and TRBJ1-3; maybe TRBD1 (6 bases). There are 15 residues in the CDR3. Trimming cost V 5 bases and J 2 bases, with 13 bases left between them. Germline loops: CDR1 LNHDA, CDR2 SQIVND (reference sequence). The DNA of the CDR3 is TGTGCCAGTAGTTCCAGGACAGAGCCTGGAAACACCATATATTTT. This translates into CASSSRTEPGNTIYF.

Comment on this clone: Other DNA sequences of this sample code for an identical CDR3. V usage is TRBV10-2 and J usage is TRBJ1-5; no reliable D call. V lost 0 bases, J lost 0 bases, and 6 bases lay in between. The CDR3 spans 15 residues. Germline CDR1 WSHSY, CDR2 SAAADI. The CDR3 nucleotides are TGCGCCAGCAGTGAGTCGACTGGTAGCAATCAGCCCCAGCATTTT. The encoded protein is CASSESTGSNQPQHF.

The chain recombines TRBV18 with TRBJ1-2, with D tentatively TRBD1 (6 bases). Germline CDR1 and CDR2: KGHSH and LQKENI. This CDR3 comprises 12 residues. The V end lost 6 bases, the J end lost 8 bases, and 13 bases lay between the germline ends. CDR3 sequence (DNA): TGTGCCAGCTCGCCTAACAGGGAAGGCTACACCTTC. This codes for CASSPNREGYTF.

The chain carries TRBV7-9 and TRBJ2-3; possible D gene TRBD2, 5 bases. Deletions cut 1 base from V and 0 bases from J, with 17 bases between. The germline V gene encodes CDR1 SEHNR and CDR2 FQNEAQ (reference sequence). The CDR3 runs 18 residues. For the CDR3, the DNA is TGTGCCAGCAGCTTAGGGCTAGCACCCTACTCTAGCACAGATACGCAGTATTTT. As protein: CASSLGLAPYSSTDTQYF.

The chain joins TRBV5-1 to TRBJ2-1; 9 bases line up with TRBD2. With V trimmed by 4 bases and J by 8 bases, 13 bases remained unmatched. This CDR3 spans 16 amino acids. Germline assignment: CDR1 SGHRS and CDR2 YFSETQ. The CDR3 region is CASSLGLAPRLDEQFF. DNA for the CDR3: TGCGCCAGCAGCCTCGGACTAGCGCCGAGACTGGATGAGCAGTTCTTC.

The J gene is TRBJ2-3, the V gene TRBV29-1; 7 positions match TRBD2. This CDR3 has 15 residues. Germline V lookup: CDR1 SQVTM, CDR2 ANQGSEA. J gave up 0 bases and V 8 bases, and 11 bases lay outside the gene matches. In nucleotides, the CDR3 is TGCAGCCTACTACTAGCGACCACTAGCACAGATACGCAGTATTTT. The encoded protein is CSLLLATTSTDTQYF.

This chain joins TRBV5-1 and TRBJ2-7, with TRBD2 matching over 8 bases. The CDR3 has 13 residues. Germline lookup yields CDR1 SGHRS and CDR2 YFSETQ. V lost 4 bases, J lost 7 bases, and 7 bases stayed unmatched. The CDR3 region has the DNA TGCGCCAGCAGCCTTGGACTAGCAAGGGAGCAGTACTTC. It encodes CASSLGLAREQYF.

The chain employs TRBV6-6 and TRBJ2-5; D is unresolved. Germline lookup yields CDR1 MNHNY and CDR2 SVGAGI (reference sequence). The CDR3 covers 14 residues. V was pared by 7 bases and J by 7 bases, with 19 bases between. CDR3 amino acids: CASTIRQSSVTQYF. In DNA, the CDR3 is TGTGCCAGCACCATAAGGCAATCGTCGGTGACCCAGTACTTC.

This clone is a singleton in its sample. Other DNA sequences of this sample code for an identical CDR3. This chain connects TRBV5-1 to TRBJ1-1, with 7 positions matching TRBD1. CDR1 and CDR2 from the germline V gene are SGHRS and YFSETQ. The CDR3 is 15 amino acids. The J segment lost 5 bases and the V segment lost 0 bases, leaving 7 bases of the junction unmatched. The CDR3 nucleotides are TGCGCCAGCAGCTTGGCGGAGGGGGCGCGGACTGAAGCTTTCTTT. It specifies CASSLAEGARTEAFF.

The V call is TRBV2, the J call TRBJ2-3; 9 nucleotides align to TRBD2. V was clipped by 7 bases and J by 4 bases; unmatched bases: 9. The V gene's germline CDR1 is SNHLY and CDR2 FYNNEI. This CDR3 has 15 amino acids. CDR3 nucleotide sequence: TGTGCCAGCACCAAGGGACTAGCTCCCGCAGATACGCAGTATTTT. This encodes CASTKGLAPADTQYF.

The V gene is TRBV10-3, the J gene TRBJ2-1; TRBD2 aligns across 15 bases. The CDR3 has 17 residues. The V gene end was trimmed by 2 bases and the J gene end by 8 bases; junction bases not matched to a gene: 7. Per the germline V gene, CDR1 is ENHRY and CDR2 is SYGVKD. This chain's CDR3 is CAISEPRTSGGAYEQFF. The CDR3 DNA follows: TGTGCCATCAGTGAGCCTAGGACTAGCGGGGGGGCATATGAGCAGTTCTTC.